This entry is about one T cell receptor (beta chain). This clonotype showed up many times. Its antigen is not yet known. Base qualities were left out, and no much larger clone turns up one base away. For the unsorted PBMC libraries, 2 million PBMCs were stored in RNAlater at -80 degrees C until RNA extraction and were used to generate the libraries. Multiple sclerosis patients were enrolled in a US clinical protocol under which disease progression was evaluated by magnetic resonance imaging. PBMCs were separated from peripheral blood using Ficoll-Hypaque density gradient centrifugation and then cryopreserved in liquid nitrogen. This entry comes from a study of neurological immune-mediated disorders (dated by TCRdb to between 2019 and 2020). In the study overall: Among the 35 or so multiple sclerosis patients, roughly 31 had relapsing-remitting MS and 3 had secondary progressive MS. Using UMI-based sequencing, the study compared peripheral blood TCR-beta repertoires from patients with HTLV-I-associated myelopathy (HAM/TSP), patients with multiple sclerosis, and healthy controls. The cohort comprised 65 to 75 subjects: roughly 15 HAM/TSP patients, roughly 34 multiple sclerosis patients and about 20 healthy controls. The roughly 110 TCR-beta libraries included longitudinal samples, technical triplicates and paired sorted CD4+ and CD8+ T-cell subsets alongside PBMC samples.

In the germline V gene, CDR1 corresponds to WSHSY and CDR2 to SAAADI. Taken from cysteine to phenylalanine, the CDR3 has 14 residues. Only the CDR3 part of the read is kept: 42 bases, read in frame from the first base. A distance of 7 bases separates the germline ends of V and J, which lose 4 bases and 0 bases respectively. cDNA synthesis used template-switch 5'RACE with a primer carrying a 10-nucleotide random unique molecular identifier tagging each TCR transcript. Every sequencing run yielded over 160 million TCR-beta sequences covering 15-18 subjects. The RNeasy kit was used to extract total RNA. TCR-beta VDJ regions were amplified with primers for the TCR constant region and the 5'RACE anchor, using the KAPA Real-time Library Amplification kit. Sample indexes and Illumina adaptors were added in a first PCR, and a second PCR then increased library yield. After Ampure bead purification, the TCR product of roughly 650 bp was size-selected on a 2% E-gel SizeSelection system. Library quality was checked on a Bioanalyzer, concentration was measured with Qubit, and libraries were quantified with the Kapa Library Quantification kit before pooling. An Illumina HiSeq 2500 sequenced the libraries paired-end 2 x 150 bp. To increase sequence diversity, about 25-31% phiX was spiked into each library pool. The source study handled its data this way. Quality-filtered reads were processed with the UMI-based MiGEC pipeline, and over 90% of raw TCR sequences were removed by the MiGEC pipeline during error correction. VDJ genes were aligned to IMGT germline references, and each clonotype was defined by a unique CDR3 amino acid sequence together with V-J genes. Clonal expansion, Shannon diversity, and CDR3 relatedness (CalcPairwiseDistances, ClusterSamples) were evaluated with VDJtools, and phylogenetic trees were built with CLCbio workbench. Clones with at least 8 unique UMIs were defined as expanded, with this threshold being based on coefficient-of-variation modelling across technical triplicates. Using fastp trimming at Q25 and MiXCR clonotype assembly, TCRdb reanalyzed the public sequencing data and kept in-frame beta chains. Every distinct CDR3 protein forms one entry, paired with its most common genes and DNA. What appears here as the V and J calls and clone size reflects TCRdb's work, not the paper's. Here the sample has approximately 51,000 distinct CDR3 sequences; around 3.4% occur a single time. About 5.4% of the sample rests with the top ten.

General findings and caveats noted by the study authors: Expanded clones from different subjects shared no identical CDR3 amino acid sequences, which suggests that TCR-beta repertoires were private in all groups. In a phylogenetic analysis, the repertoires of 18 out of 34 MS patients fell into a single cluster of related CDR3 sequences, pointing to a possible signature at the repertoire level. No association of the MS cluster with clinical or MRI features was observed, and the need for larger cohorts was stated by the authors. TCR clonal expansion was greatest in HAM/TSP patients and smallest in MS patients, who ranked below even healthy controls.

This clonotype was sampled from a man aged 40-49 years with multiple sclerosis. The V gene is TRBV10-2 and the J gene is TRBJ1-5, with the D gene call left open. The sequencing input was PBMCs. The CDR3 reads CASSAQHSNQPQHF. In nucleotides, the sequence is TGCGCCAGCAGTGCACAGCATAGCAATCAGCCCCAGCATTTT.